This TCR beta chain is drawn from a study of shared clonotypes between healthy human individuals. Genomic DNA from each subset was divided evenly over several immunoSEQ plates. In the original processing: Sequence data from immunoSEQ were junction-only and lacked quality scores; consequently, filtering differed. Some clones are missing from TCRdb's copy, which holds only in-frame ones; the method was immunoSEQ multiplex PCR. V and J calls and clone size come straight from that table; D and trimming were deduced from the DNA. The sample carries nearly 500,000 clones, 76% recorded once. This clone was recorded a few times. V was pared by 6 bases and J by 8 bases, with 9 bases of the junction left unmatched. This CDR3 has 15 residues. CDR1 and CDR2 from the germline V gene are ENHRY and SYGVKD.

The sequencing input was PBMCs. This TCR came from a middle-aged woman in good health. Some clones in this sample may be carry-over from other donors' samples. The chain has TRBV10-3 and TRBJ2-1; 11 nucleotides match TRBD2. CDR3 amino acids: CAIRPGLADVDEQFF. The DNA for the CDR3 is TGTGCCATCAGACCGGGACTAGCGGATGTGGATGAGCAGTTCTTC.